This T cell receptor beta chain was documented in a study of shared clonotypes between healthy human individuals (dated by TCRdb to the early 2020s). Background on the whole study: The cohort included three men and a couple of women between 18 and 49 years of age. For each donor, CD4 naive and CD4 memory were each given three plates, CD8 naive was given two plates, and CD8 memory was given one plate. The study deeply sequenced blood TCR repertoires of several healthy adults to estimate repertoire size and the extent of clonotype sharing between individuals. Different laboratories and diverse techniques were used to prepare libraries and sequence TCR repertoires, to increase sequencing depth and limit assay-specific biases. Each donor's leukapheresis produced roughly between roughly 0.9 and 8.9 billion PBMCs.

Including cysteine and phenylalanine, the CDR3 has 14 amino acids. CDR3 DNA only is kept here, 42 bases in frame from base 1. The germline V gene (reference sequence) gives CDR1 as PRHDT and CDR2 as FYEKMQ. The junction shows trimming of 5 bases on V and 2 bases on J, and the gene matches do not reach 3 bases of it. Donors were healthy HIV-negative adults with no recently reported acute infections or vaccinations. Every donor was a Caucasian adult living in Nashville, Tennessee, USA. Magnetic negative selection was used to enrich CD4+ T cells, after which naive cells were positively selected on CD45RA and the negative fraction became the memory subset. After blood collection by leukapheresis, PBMCs were isolated using Ficoll-Histopaque density gradient centrifugation and then cryopreserved in the vapor phase of liquid nitrogen. Purity and quantity of every magnetically sorted T cell population were checked by analytical flow cytometry. Genomic DNA was isolated from every sorted fraction and measured by UV absorbance on a Nanodrop 2000c.

The paper as a whole reports these results and caveats: Compared with non-shared clonotypes, the clonotypes found in all four sorted-subset donors had higher generation probabilities. When a handful of donors were compared, the shared fraction of clonotypes was about 5% for naive CD4, 3.5% to 4% for naive CD8, 2% to 2.5% for memory CD4, and roughly 0.43% for memory CD8. Only blood was sampled, and tissue TCR repertoires likely differ from those in blood. Estimated clonotype richness was generally larger for naive than for memory subsets. Rarefaction of sorted-subset datasets indicated incomplete sequencing despite the large sequencing depth. Pairwise subsampling led to the expectation that sequencing depth would affect the degree of clonotype sharing among donors. Because the study included only a small number of donors, the genetic and exposure-history diversity represented was limited.

Of note for this clone: This clone's antigen is unknown. No much larger clone is present one base from it, and per-base qualities are unavailable.

TCR CDR3 regions were amplified from genomic DNA by multiplex PCR using the deep immunoSEQ assay. Genomic DNA extracted from each cell subset was distributed evenly over all wells of several immunoSEQ 96-well plates, and each plate served as one replicate. For sorted subsets, 200 to 250 ng of genomic DNA, equivalent to around 30,000 T cell genomes, went into each replicate PCR. The purified libraries were quantified using a Qubit 3.0 fluorometer, sized with a Bioanalyzer 2100, and then quantified again using the KAPA Library Quantification kit. Each immunoSEQ 96-well plate was sequenced on its own single-read 150-cycle Illumina NextSeq 550 flow cell. The authors' pipeline ran thus. The immunoSEQ output contained only junctional sequences without quality scores, so filtering could not match that applied to full-length reads. Sequences were annotated with PyIR, a Python wrapper for IgBLAST v1.9, and V/J genes and CDR3 were assigned using IMGT germline references. Reads were removed for weak V/J assignments (E-value above 1e-6), missing CDR3, stop codons, out-of-frame junctions, or ambiguous translated residues. A V3J clonotype was defined by an identical inferred V gene, J gene, and CDR3 amino acid sequence. To compute the percentage overlap between repertoires, the number of shared unique clonotypes was divided by the size of the smaller repertoire. Repertoire richness was assessed with RTK rarefaction, the Chao1 estimator, and Recon v2.1 estimates of unobserved clonotypes. OLGA was used to compute generation probabilities for all TCRbeta clonotypes that the gDNA method yielded from a handful of donors. Here the immuneACCESS table is served through TCRdb, limited to in-frame sequences with V and J called. Missing clones are a known gap in these copies; in checked studies unresolved V genes cover under half, and the rest lacks a known reason. D and trimming were read from the DNA, whereas the V and J calls and clone size are those reported in that table. A total of millions of clones appear in this sample, 90% to 95% of them only once. The ten largest account for around 0.13% of the sample.

The chain employs TRBV13 and TRBJ2-7, and TRBD1 matches 10 of the central bases. The sample comprised naive CD4+ T cells sorted from blood. The cell subset or site label, as the study defines it: CD45RA+ positively selected. The TCR originated in a man younger than 35 in good health. The sequenced DNA: TGTGCCAGCAGCGAGGACAGGGGGGCCTACGAGCAGTACTTC. This translates into CASSEDRGAYEQYF.